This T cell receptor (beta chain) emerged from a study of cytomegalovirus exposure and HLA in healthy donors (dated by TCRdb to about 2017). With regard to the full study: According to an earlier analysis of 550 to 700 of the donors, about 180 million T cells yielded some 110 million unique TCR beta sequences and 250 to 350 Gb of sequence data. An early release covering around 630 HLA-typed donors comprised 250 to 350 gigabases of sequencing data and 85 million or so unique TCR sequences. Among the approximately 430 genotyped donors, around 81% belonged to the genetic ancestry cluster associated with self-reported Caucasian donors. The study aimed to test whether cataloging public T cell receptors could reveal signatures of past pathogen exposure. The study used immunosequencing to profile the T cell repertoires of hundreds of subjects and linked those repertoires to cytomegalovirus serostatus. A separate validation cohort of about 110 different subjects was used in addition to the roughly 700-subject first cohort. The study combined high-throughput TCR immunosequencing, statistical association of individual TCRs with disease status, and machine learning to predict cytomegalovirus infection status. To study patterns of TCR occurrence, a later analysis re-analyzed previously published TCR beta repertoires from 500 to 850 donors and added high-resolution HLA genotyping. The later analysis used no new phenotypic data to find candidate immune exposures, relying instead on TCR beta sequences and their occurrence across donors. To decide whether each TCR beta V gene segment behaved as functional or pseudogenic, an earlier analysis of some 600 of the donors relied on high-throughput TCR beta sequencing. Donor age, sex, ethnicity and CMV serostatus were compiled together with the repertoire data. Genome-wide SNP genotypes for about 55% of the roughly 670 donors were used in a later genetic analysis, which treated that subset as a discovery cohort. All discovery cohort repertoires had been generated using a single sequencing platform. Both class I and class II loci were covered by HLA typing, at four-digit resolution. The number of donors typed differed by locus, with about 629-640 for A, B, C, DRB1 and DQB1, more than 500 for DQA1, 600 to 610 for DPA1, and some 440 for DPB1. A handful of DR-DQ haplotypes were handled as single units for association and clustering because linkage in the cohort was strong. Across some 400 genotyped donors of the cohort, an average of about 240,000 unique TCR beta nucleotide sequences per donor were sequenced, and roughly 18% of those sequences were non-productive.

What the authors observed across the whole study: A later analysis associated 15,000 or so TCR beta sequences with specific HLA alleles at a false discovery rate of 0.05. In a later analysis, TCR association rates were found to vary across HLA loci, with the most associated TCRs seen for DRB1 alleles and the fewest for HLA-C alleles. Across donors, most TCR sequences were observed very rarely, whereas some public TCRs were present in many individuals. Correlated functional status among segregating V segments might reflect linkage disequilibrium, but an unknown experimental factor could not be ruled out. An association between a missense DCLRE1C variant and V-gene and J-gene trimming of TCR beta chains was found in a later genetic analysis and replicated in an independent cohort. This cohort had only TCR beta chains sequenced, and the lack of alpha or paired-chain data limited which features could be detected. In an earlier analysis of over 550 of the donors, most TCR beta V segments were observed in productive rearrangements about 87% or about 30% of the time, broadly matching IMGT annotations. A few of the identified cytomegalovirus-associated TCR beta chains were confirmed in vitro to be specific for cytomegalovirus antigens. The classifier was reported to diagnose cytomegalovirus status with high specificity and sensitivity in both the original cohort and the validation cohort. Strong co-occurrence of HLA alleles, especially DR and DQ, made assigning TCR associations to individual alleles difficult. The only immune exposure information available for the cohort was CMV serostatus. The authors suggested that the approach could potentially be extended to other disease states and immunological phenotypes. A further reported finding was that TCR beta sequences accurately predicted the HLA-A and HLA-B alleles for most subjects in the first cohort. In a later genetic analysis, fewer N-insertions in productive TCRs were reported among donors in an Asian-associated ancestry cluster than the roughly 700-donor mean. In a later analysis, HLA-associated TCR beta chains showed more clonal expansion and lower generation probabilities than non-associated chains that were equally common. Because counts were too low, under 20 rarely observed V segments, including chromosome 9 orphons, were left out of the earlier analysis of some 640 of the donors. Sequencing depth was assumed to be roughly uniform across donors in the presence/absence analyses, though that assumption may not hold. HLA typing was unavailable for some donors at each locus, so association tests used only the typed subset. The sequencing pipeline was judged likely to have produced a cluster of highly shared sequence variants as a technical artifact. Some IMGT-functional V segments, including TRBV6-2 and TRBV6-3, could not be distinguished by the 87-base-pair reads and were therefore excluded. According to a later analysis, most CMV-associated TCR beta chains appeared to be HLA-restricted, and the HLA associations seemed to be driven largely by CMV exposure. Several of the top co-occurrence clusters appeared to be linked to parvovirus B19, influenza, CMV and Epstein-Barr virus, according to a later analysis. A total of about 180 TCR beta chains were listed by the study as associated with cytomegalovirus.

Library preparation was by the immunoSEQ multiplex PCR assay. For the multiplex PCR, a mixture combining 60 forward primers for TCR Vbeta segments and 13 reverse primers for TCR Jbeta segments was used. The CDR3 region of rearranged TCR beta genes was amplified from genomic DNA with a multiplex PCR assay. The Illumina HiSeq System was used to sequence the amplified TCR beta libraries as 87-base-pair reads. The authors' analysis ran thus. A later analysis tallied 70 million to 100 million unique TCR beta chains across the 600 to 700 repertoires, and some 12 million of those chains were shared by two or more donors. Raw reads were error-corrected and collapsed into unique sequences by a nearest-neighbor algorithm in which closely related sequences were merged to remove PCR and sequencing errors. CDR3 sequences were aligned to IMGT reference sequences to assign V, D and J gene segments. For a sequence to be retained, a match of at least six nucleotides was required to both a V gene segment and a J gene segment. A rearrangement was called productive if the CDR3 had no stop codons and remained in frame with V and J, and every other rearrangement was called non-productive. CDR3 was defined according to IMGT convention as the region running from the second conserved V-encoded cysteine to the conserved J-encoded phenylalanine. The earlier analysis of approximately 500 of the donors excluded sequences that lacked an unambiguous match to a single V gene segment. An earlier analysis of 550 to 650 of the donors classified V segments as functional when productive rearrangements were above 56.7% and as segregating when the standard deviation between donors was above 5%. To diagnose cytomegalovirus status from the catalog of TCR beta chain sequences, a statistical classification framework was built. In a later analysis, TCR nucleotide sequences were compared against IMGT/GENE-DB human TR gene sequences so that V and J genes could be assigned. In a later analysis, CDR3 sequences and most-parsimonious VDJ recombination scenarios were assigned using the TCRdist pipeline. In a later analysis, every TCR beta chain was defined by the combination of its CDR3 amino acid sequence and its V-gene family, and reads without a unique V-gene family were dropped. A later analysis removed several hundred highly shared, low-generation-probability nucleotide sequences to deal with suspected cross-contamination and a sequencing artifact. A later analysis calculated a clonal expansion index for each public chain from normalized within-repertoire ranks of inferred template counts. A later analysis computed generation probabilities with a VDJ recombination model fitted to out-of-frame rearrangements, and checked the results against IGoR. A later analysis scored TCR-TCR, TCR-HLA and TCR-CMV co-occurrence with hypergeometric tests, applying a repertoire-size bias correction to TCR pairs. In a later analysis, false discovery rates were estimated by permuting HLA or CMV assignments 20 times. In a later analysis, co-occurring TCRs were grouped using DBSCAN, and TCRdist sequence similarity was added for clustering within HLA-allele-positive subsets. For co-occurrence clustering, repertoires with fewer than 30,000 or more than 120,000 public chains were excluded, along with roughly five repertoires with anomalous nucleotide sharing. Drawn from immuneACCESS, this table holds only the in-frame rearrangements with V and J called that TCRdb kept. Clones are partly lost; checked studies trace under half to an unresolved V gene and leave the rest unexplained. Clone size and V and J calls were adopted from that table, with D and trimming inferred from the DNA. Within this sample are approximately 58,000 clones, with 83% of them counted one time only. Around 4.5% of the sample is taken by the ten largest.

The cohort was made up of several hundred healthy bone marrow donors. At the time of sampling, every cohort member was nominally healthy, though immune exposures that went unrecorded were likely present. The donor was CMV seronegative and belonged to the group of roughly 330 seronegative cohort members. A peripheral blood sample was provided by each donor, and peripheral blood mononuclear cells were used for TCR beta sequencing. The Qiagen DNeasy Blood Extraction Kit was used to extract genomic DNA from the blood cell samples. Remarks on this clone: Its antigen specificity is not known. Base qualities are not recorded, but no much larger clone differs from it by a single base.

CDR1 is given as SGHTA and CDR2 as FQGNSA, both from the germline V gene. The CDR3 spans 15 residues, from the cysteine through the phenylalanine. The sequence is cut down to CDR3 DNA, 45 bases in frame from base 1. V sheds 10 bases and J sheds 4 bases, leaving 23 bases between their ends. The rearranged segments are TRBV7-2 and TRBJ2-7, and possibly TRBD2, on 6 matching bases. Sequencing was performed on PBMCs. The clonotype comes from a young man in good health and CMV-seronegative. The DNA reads TGTGCCACCGTACCTGGGAGCGGGCTCCAGTACGAGCAGTACTTC. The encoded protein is CATVPGSGLQYEQYF.